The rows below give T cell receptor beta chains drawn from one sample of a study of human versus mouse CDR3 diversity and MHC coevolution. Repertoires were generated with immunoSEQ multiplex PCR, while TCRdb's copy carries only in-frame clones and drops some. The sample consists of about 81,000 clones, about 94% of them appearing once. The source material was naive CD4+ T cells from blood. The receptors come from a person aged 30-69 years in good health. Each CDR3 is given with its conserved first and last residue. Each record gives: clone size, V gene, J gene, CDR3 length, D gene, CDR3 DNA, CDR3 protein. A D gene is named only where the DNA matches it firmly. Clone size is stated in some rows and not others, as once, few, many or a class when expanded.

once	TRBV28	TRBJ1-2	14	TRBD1	TGTGCCAGCAGTTTTGACAGGGAAACGGTGGGCTACACCTTC	CASSFDRETVGYTF
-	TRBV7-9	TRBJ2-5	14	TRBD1	TGTGCCAGCAGCAAAACAGGGGGCCTAGAGACCCAGTACTTC	CASSKTGGLETQYF
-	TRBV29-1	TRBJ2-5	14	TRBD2	TGCAGCGGGGGCGGAGCGGGACGGCAAGAGACCCAGTACTTC	CSGGGAGRQETQYF
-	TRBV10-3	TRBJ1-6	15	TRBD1	TGTGCCATCAGGGGGACAGGGGTGGTTGGGGCACCCCTCCACTTT	CAIRGTGVVGAPLHF
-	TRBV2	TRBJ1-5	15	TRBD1	TGTGCCAGCAGCCCACAGGGGATCAGCAATCAGCCCCAGCATTTT	CASSPQGISNQPQHF
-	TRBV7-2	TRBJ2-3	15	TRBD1	TGTGCCAGCAGCTTTAGACAGGGTAGCACAGATACGCAGTATTTT	CASSFRQGSTDTQYF
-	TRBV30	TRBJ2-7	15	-	TGTGCCTGGAGTGTGGGGTTAGCGGTTGACTACGAGCAGTACTTC	CAWSVGLAVDYEQYF
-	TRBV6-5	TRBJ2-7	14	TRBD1	TGTGCCAGCAGTCGGGACAGAGGGGCCTACGAGCAGTACTTC	CASSRDRGAYEQYF
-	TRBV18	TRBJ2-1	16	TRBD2	TGTGCCAGCTCCCGTCCGGGGAGCGGGGCGTACAATGAGCAGTTCTTC	CASSRPGSGAYNEQFF
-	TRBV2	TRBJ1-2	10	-	TGTGCCAGCAGTCCCCCCCGCGACACCTTC	CASSPPRDTF
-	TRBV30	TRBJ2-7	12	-	TGTGCCTGGCACAGGCTCTCCTACGAGCAGTACTTC	CAWHRLSYEQYF
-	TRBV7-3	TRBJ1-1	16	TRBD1	TGTGCCAGCAGCTCGACAGGGGGCCTGCTGAACACTGAAGCTTTCTTT	CASSSTGGLLNTEAFF
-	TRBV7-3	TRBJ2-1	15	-	TGTGCCAGCAGCTTATTGCAGGGGAACGCCAATGAGCAGTTCTTC	CASSLLQGNANEQFF
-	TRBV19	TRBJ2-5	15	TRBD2	TGTGCCAGTAGTATAGAGGCTAGCGGGATGGAGACCCAGTACTTC	CASSIEASGMETQYF
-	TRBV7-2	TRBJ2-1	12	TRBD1	TGTGCCAGCAGCCGACAGGGGAATGAGCAGTTCTTC	CASSRQGNEQFF
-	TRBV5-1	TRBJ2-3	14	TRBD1	TGCGCCAGCAGCACGGGACAGAGTACAGATACGCAGTATTTT	CASSTGQSTDTQYF
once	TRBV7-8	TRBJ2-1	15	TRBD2	TGTGCCAGCAGCTTTGCGGGACTAGCGGGGAATGAGCAGTTCTTC	CASSFAGLAGNEQFF
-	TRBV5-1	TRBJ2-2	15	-	TGCGCCAGCAGCTTGCAGGTTTCGGTCACCGGGGAGCTGTTTTTT	CASSLQVSVTGELFF
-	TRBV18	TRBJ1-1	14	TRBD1	TGTGCCAGCTCACCAGGGACAGTGGACACTGAAGCTTTCTTT	CASSPGTVDTEAFF